This TCR beta chain was recorded in a study of tumor-infiltrating lymphocytes in primary liver carcinoma. Study-level information: Male and female patients aged 30 to 69 years made up the cohort.

In its sample, this clonotype was seen a few times. The antigen is unknown. This may come from a read error, since a much larger clone is one base off. Study-wide findings and caveats: Whereas tumor region pairs overlapped more, tumor-adjacent and tumor-blood pairs overlapped less.

Priming with a constant-region primer yielded TCR beta cDNA from 450 to 600 ng total RNA. Generation of the TCR beta libraries relied on three nested multiplex PCR rounds using slightly modified ARM-PCR. TCRdb itself ran the multiplex PCR reads through MiXCR, one entry per CDR3 protein. The sample holds approximately 92,000 distinct CDR3 sequences, approximately 72% seen once. Bulk tissue was left unsorted, and RNA and DNA were co-extracted from about 20-30 mg of it. Among the patients, all had chronic HBV infection and none had been treated. The sample taken for sequencing was tumor-adjacent normal liver tissue. The clonotype comes from a man in his forties with primary liver carcinoma and hepatitis B virus infection.

The CDR3 loop is CANSNSFGTDTQYF. CDR3 nucleotide sequence: TGTGCCAACAGCAATTCCTTCGGCACAGATACGCAGTATTTT. The V gene is TRBV4-2, the J gene TRBJ2-3; no firm D call. Germline CDR1 and CDR2: LGHNA and YNFKEQ. The CDR3 has 14 residues.